This is a list of T cell receptor beta chains from one sample in a study of blood T cell repertoires in COVID-19. Produced via immunoSEQ multiplex PCR; TCRdb's table is partial and in-frame only. The sample carries around 250,000 clones, around nine tenths recorded once. What was sequenced was PBMCs or T cells enriched from blood (not recorded which). The receptors shown here come from a woman in her 30s who had recovered from COVID-19. Both conserved end residues are part of each CDR3. The D gene is left open where the match is weak. Clone sizes are given selectively: once, few, many, or a class where the clone is expanded.

clone size: NA; J gene: TRBJ2-2; D gene: NA; V gene: TRBV2; CDR3 DNA: TGTGCCAGCGGCAGTCTAGGGGACACCGGGGAGCTGTTTTTT; CDR3 protein: CASGSLGDTGELFF
clone size: NA; J gene: TRBJ1-2; D gene: TRBD1; V gene: TRBV29-1; CDR3 DNA: TGCAGCGTTCTAGGACAGGGCCTCCAATCTTTCGGCTACACCTTC; CDR3 protein: CSVLGQGLQSFGYTF
clone size: once; J gene: TRBJ1-1; D gene: NA; V gene: TRBV30; CDR3 DNA: TGTGCCTGGAGTGTTAATCCTAGTTCGGGAGCTTTCTTT; CDR3 protein: CAWSVNPSSGAFF
clone size: few; J gene: TRBJ1-6; D gene: NA; V gene: TRBV5-6; CDR3 DNA: TGTGCCAGCAGCTTTGCTGCACTCTATAATTCACCCCTCCACTTT; CDR3 protein: CASSFAALYNSPLHF
clone size: few; J gene: TRBJ1-1; D gene: NA; V gene: TRBV5-4; CDR3 DNA: TGTGCCAGCAGCTCCCCGCAGGGAGGGACTGAAGCTTTCTTT; CDR3 protein: CASSSPQGGTEAFF
clone size: NA; J gene: TRBJ2-3; D gene: TRBD2; V gene: TRBV11-3; CDR3 DNA: TGTGCCAGCAGCTTAGCAGCGGGGAACACAGATACGCAGTATTTT; CDR3 protein: CASSLAAGNTDTQYF
clone size: NA; J gene: TRBJ1-2; D gene: NA; V gene: TRBV11-2; CDR3 DNA: TGTGCCAGCAGCTTAGTATCGGGAGCTCGGACCTTC; CDR3 protein: CASSLVSGARTF
clone size: NA; J gene: TRBJ2-3; D gene: NA; V gene: TRBV5-1; CDR3 DNA: TGCGCCAGCACCCCCCCGGGAGTCACAGATACGCAGTATTTT; CDR3 protein: CASTPPGVTDTQYF
clone size: few; J gene: TRBJ1-1; D gene: NA; V gene: TRBV6-5; CDR3 DNA: TGTGCCAGCACCCTCGTCCTGAACACTGAAGCTTTCTTT; CDR3 protein: CASTLVLNTEAFF
clone size: NA; J gene: TRBJ2-7; D gene: NA; V gene: TRBV15; CDR3 DNA: TGTGCCACCAGCAAGACTGGGAGCGGACTACTCTCCTACGAGCAGTACTTC; CDR3 protein: CATSKTGSGLLSYEQYF
clone size: NA; J gene: TRBJ2-5; D gene: NA; V gene: TRBV18; CDR3 DNA: TGTGCCAGCTCACCCATTTTCGGGGAAGAGACCCAGTACTTC; CDR3 protein: CASSPIFGEETQYF
clone size: NA; J gene: TRBJ2-2; D gene: NA; V gene: TRBV18; CDR3 DNA: TGTGCCAGCTCTCCGGAGGGCTACACCGGGGAGCTGTTTTTT; CDR3 protein: CASSPEGYTGELFF
clone size: NA; J gene: TRBJ1-1; D gene: NA; V gene: TRBV7-2; CDR3 DNA: TGTGCCAGCAGCCGGGACAACCCTAGGGATTACACTGAAGCTTTCTTT; CDR3 protein: CASSRDNPRDYTEAFF
clone size: NA; J gene: TRBJ1-1; D gene: TRBD1; V gene: TRBV28; CDR3 DNA: TGTGCCTCAGGACAGGGGTTTGAAGCTTTCTTT; CDR3 protein: CASGQGFEAFF
clone size: NA; J gene: TRBJ1-3; D gene: NA; V gene: TRBV3-1/TRBV3-2; CDR3 DNA: TGTGCCACACGCCGGGGGGAGATAGGAAACACCATATATTTT; CDR3 protein: CATRRGEIGNTIYF
clone size: NA; J gene: TRBJ1-2; D gene: TRBD1; V gene: TRBV7-2; CDR3 DNA: TGTGCCAGCAGCTTAGCAGGGGGACAGAGAAATACTAACTATGGCTACACCTTC; CDR3 protein: CASSLAGGQRNTNYGYTF
clone size: NA; J gene: TRBJ1-1; D gene: NA; V gene: TRBV5-1; CDR3 DNA: TGCGCCAGCAGCGGGAGGGCAGGAGGCGAGATCACTGAAGCTTTCTTT; CDR3 protein: CASSGRAGGEITEAFF
clone size: NA; J gene: TRBJ1-1; D gene: NA; V gene: TRBV6-2/TRBV6-3; CDR3 DNA: TGTGCCAGCAGTTTGTACAGGGCGAACACTGAAGCTTTCTTT; CDR3 protein: CASSLYRANTEAFF
clone size: few; J gene: TRBJ2-1; D gene: NA; V gene: TRBV19; CDR3 DNA: TGTGCCAGTAGCGACAGAAGCTCCTACAATGAGCAGTTCTTC; CDR3 protein: CASSDRSSYNEQFF
clone size: NA; J gene: TRBJ1-4; D gene: NA; V gene: TRBV4-3; CDR3 DNA: TGCGCCAGCAGCCAAGATGGTTCAGGGGTGGGAAAACTGTTTTTT; CDR3 protein: CASSQDGSGVGKLFF
clone size: NA; J gene: TRBJ2-2; D gene: TRBD1; V gene: TRBV7-9; CDR3 DNA: TGTGCCAGCAGCTTAGATCGGACAGGGCTGGACACCGGGGAGCTGTTTTTT; CDR3 protein: CASSLDRTGLDTGELFF
clone size: NA; J gene: TRBJ2-2; D gene: NA; V gene: TRBV3-1/TRBV3-2; CDR3 DNA: TGTGCCAGCAGCCCCCACTGTCGGAAACAGAAGAACACCGGGGAGCTGTTTTTT; CDR3 protein: CASSPHCRKQKNTGELFF
clone size: NA; J gene: TRBJ1-1; D gene: NA; V gene: TRBV10-1; CDR3 DNA: TGCGCCAGCAGTCCCCTCCATGACAGCCACACTGAAGCTTTCTTT; CDR3 protein: CASSPLHDSHTEAFF
clone size: NA; J gene: TRBJ1-5; D gene: NA; V gene: TRBV5-6; CDR3 DNA: TGTGCCAGCAGCTTTGCCTACAGTATGGATCAGCCCCAGCATTTT; CDR3 protein: CASSFAYSMDQPQHF
clone size: NA; J gene: TRBJ2-7; D gene: NA; V gene: TRBV18; CDR3 DNA: TGTGCCAGCTCACCACCGGGAGAGTTGGCCGAGCAGTACTTC; CDR3 protein: CASSPPGELAEQYF